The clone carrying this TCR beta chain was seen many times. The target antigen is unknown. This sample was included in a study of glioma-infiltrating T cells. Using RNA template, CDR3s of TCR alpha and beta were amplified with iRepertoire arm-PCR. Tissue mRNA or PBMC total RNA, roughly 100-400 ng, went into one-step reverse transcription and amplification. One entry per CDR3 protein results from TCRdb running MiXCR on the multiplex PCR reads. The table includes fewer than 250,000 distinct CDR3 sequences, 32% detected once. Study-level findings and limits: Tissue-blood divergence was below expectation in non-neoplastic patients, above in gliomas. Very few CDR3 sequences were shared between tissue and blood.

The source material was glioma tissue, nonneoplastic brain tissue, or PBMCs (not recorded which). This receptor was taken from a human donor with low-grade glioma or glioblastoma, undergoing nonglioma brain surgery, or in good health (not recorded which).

CDR3 DNA: TGTGCCAGCATGGTCCAAAACACTGAAGCTTTCTTT. Translation gives CASMVQNTEAFF. The gene calls are TRBV6-1 and TRBJ1-1, with D uncertain. Looked up from germline, CDR1 is MNHNS and CDR2 is SASEGT. The germline V and J ends were trimmed by 7 bases and 2 bases, with 8 bases remaining between them. The CDR3 spans 12 residues.